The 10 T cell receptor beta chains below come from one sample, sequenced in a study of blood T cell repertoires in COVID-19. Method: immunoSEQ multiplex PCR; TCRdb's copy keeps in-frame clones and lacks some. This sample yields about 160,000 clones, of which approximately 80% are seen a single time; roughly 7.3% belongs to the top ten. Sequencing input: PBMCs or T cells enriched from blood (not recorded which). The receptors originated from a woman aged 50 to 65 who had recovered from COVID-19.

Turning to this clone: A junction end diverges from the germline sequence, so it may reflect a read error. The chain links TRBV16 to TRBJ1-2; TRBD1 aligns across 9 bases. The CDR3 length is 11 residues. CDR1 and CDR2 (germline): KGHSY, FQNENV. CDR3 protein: CASSQWTGASF. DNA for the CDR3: TGTGCCAGCAGCCAATGGACAGGGGCATCGTTC.

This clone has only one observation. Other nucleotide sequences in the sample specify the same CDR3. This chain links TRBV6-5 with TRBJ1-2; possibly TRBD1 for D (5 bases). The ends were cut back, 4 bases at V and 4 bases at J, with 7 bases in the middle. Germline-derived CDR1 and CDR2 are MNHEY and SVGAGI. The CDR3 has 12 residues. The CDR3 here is CASSLQGYGYTF. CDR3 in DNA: TGTGCCAGCAGTTTGCAGGGCTATGGCTACACCTTC.

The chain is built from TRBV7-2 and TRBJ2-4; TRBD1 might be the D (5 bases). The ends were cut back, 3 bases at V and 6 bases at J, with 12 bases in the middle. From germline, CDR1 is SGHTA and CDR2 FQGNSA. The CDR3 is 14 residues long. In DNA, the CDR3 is TGTGCCAGCAGCTTTCCAGGGTCTGGAAACATTCAGTACTTC. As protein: CASSFPGSGNIQYF.

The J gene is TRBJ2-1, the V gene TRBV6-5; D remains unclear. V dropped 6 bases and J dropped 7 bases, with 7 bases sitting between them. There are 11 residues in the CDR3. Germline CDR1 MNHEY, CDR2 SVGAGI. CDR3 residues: CASRKENEQFF. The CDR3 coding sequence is TGTGCCAGCAGAAAAGAGAATGAGCAGTTCTTC.

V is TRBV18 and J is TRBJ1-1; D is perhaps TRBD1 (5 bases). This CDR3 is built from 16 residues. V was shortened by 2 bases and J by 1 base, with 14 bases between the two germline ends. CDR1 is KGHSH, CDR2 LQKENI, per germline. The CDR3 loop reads CASSPLESGGNTEAFF. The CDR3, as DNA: TGTGCCAGCTCACCATTAGAATCGGGGGGGAACACTGAAGCTTTCTTT.

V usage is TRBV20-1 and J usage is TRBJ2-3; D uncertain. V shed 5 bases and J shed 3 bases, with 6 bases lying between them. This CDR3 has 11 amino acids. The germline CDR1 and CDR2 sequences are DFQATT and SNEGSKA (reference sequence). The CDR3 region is CSARVTDTQYF. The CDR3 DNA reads TGCAGTGCTCGGGTGACAGATACGCAGTATTTT.

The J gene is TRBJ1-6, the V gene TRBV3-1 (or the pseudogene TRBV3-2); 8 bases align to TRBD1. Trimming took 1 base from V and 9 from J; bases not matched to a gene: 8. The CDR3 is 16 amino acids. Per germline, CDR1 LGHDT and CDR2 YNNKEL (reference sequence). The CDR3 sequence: CASSQGTGTGTSPLHF. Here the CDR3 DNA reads TGTGCCAGCAGCCAAGGAACCGGGACAGGAACTTCACCCCTCCACTTT.

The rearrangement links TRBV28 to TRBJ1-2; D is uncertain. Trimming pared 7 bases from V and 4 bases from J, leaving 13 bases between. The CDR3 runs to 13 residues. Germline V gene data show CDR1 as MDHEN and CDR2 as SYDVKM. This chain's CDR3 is CASTSGLFYGYTF. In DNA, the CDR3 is TGTGCCAGCACCTCCGGGTTATTCTATGGCTACACCTTC.

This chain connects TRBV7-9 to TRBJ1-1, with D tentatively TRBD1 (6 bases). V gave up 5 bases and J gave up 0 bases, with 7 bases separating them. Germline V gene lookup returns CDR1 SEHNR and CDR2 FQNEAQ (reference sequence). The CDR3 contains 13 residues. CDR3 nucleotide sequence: TGTGCCAGCAGCAGGGACATGAACACTGAAGCTTTCTTT. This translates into CASSRDMNTEAFF.

The CDR3 DNA sequence: TGTGCCGCCCAAAATCTGGGACAGGGGAACACTGAAGCTTTCTTT. Encoded protein: CAAQNLGQGNTEAFF. This chain joins TRBV19 and TRBJ1-1; the match to TRBD1 covers 9 bases. Per germline, CDR1 LNHDA and CDR2 SQIVND (reference sequence). V was pared by 11 bases and J by 1 base, with 11 bases of the junction left unmatched. This CDR3 region has 15 residues. The variable domain in full, completed from reference TRBV19 and TRBJ1-1, reads DGGITQSPKYLFRKEGQNVTLSCEQNLNHDAMYWYRQDPGQGLRLIYYSQIVNDFQKGDIAEGYSVSREKKESFPLTVTSAQKNPTAFYLCAAQNLGQGNTEAFFGQGTRLTVV.